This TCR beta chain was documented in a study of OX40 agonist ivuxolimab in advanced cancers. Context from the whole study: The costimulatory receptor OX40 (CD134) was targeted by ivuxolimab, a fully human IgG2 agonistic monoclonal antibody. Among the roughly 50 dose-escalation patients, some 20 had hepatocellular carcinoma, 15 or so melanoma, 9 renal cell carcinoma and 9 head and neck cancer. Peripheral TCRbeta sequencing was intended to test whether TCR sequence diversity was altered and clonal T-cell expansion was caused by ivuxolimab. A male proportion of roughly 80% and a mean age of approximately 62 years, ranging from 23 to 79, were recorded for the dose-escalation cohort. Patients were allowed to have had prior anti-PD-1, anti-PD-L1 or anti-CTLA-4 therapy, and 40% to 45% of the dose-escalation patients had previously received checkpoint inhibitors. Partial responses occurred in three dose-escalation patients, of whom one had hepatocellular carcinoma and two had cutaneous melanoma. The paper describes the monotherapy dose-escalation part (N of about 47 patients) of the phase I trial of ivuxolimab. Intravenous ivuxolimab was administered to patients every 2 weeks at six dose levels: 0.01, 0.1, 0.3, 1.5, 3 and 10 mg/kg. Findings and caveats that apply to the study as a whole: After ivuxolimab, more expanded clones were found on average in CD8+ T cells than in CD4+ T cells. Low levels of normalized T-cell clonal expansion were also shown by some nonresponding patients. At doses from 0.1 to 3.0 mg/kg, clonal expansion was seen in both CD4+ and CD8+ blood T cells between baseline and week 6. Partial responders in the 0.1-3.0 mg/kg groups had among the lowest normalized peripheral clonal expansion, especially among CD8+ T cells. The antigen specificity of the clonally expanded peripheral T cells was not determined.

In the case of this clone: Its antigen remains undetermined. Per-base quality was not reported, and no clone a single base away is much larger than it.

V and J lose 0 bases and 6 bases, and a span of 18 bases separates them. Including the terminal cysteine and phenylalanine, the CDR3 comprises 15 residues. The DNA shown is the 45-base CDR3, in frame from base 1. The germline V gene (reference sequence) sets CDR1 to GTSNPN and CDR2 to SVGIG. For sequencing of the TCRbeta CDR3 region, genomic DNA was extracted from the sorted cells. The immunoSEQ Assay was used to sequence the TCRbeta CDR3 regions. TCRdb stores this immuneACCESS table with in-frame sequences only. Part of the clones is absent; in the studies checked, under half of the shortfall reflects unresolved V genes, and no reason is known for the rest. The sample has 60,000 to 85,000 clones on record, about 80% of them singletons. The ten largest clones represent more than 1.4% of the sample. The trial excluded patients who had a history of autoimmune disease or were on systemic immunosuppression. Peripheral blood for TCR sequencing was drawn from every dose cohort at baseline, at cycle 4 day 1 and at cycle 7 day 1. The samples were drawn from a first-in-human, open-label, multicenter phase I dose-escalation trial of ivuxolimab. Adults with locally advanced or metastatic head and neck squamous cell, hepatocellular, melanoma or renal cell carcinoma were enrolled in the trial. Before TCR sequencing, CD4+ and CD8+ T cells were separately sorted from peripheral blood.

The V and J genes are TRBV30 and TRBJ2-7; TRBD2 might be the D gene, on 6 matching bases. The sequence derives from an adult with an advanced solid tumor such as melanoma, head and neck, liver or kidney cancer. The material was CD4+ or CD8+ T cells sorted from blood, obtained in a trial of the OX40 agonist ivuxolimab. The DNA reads TGTGCCTGGAGTGTACGTGGAGGGAAAGCTAGCGAGCAGTACTTC. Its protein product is CAWSVRGGKASEQYF.